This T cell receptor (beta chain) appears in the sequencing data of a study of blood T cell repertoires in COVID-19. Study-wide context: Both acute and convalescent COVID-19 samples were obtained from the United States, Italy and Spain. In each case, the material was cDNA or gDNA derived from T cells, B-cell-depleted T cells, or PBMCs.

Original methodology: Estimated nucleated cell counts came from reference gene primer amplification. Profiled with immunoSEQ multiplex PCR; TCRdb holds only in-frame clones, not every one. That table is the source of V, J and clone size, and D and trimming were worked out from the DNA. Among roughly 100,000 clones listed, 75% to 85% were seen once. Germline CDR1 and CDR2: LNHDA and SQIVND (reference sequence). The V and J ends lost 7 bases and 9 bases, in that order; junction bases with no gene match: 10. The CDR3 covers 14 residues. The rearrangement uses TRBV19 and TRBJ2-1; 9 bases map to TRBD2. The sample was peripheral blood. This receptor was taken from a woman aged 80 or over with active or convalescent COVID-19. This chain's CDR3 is CASTSSGRFREQFF. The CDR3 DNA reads TGTGCCAGTACCAGTAGCGGGAGATTCCGTGAGCAGTTCTTC.